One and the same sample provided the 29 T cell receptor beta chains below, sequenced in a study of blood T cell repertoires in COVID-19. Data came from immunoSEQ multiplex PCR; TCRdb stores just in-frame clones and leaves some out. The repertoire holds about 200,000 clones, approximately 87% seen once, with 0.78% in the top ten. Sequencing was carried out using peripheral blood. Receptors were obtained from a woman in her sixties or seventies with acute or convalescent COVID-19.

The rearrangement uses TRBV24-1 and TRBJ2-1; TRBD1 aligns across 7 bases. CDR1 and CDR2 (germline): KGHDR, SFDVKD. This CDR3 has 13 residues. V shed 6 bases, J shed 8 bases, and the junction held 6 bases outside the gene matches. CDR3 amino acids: CATSPQGFYEQFF. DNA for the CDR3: TGTGCCACCAGTCCACAGGGGTTTTATGAGCAGTTCTTC.

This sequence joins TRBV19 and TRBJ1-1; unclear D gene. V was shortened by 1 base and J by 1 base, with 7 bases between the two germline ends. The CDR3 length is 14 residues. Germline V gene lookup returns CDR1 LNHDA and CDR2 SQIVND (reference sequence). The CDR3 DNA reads TGTGCCAGTAGTATAGCTCAGCGGAACACTGAAGCTTTCTTT. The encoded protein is CASSIAQRNTEAFF. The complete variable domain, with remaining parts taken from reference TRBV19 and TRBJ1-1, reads DGGITQSPKYLFRKEGQNVTLSCEQNLNHDAMYWYRQDPGQGLRLIYYSQIVNDFQKGDIAEGYSVSREKKESFPLTVTSAQKNPTAFYLCASSIAQRNTEAFFGQGTRLTVV.

The CDR3 region has the DNA TGTGCCAGCAGCCCACTCCGACAGGGTGGCCATGAAAAACTGTTTTTT. Amino acids: CASSPLRQGGHEKLFF. The gene calls are TRBV3-1 (or the pseudogene TRBV3-2) and TRBJ1-4, with 7 bases that match TRBD1. CDR1 LGHDT and CDR2 YNNKEL come from the germline V gene (reference sequence). This CDR3 comprises 16 residues. With V trimmed by 4 bases and J by 6 bases, 11 bases remained unmatched.

The CDR3 DNA reads TGTGCCAGCAGTTATGGGGGGGCCTCGGACTATGGCTACACCTTC. This translates into CASSYGGASDYGYTF. The chain has TRBV6-5 and TRBJ1-2; tentative D call: TRBD1 (6 bases). With 3 bases removed from V and 3 bases from J, the gap between germline ends came to 14 bases. This CDR3 region has 15 residues. Germline V lookup: CDR1 MNHEY, CDR2 SVGAGI.

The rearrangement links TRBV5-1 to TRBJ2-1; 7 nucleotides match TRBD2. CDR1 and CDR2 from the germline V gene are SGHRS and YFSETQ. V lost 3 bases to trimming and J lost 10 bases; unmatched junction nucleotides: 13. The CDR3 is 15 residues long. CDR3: CASSSGLEPRGEQFF. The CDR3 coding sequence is TGCGCCAGCAGCTCCGGACTAGAACCCCGCGGAGAGCAGTTCTTC.

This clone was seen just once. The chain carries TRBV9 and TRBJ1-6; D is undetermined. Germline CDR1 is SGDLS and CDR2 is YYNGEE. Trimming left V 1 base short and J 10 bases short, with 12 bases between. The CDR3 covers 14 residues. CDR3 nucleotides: TGTGCCAGCAGCGTAAGCGGTGCTGGGTCACCCCTCCACTTT. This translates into CASSVSGAGSPLHF.

CDR3 amino acids: CASSPRRLAGGSTDTQYF. CDR3 in DNA: TGTGCCAGTAGTCCCCGAAGACTAGCGGGAGGGAGCACAGATACGCAGTATTTT. This rearrangement joins TRBV19 to TRBJ2-3; 14 bases agree with TRBD2. The CDR3 is 18 residues long. The junction had 7 bases not matched to a gene; V was cut back by 5 bases and J by 0 bases. CDR1 LNHDA and CDR2 SQIVND come from the germline V gene (reference sequence). The full variable domain, rest sourced from reference TRBV19 and TRBJ2-3, is DGGITQSPKYLFRKEGQNVTLSCEQNLNHDAMYWYRQDPGQGLRLIYYSQIVNDFQKGDIAEGYSVSREKKESFPLTVTSAQKNPTAFYLCASSPRRLAGGSTDTQYFGPGTRLTVL.

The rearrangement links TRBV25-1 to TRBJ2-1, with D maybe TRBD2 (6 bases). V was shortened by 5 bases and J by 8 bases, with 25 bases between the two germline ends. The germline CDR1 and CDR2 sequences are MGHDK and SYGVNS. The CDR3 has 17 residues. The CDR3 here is CASSKRPGLQGVYEQFF. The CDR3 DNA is TGTGCCAGCAGTAAGAGGCCGGGACTCCAAGGGGTTTATGAGCAGTTCTTC.

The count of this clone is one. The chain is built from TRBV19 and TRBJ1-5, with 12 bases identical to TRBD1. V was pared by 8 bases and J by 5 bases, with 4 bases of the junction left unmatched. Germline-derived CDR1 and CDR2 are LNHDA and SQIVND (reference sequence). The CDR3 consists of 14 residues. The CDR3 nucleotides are TGTGCCAGTGCGGGACAGGGGGCTTATCAGCCCCAGCATTTT. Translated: CASAGQGAYQPQHF.

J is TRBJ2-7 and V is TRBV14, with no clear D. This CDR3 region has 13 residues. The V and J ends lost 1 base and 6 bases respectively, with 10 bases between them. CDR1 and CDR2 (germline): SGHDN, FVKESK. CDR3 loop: CASSQGLPGEQYF. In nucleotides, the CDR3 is TGTGCCAGCAGCCAAGGTCTACCGGGCGAGCAGTACTTC.

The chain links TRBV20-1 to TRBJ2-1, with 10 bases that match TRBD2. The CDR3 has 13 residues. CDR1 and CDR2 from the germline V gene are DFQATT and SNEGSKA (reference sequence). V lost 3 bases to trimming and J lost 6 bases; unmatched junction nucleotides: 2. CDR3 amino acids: CSASRTSGNEQFF. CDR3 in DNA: TGCAGTGCTAGTCGGACTAGCGGCAATGAGCAGTTCTTC.

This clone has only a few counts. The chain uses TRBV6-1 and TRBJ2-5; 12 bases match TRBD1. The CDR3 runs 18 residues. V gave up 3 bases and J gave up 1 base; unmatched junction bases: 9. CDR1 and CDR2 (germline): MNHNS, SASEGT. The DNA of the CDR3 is TGTGCCAGCAGTGATACCACCGGGACAGGGGGCTCCCAAGAGACCCAGTACTTC. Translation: CASSDTTGTGGSQETQYF.

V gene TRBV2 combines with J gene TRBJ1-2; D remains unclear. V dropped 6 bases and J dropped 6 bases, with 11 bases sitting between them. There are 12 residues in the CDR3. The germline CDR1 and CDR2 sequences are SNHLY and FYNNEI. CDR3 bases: TGTGCCAGCAGGGGAGGCGCCGATGGCTACACCTTC. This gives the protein CASRGGADGYTF. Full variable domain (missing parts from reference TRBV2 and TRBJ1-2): EPEVTQTPSHQVTQMGQEVILRCVPISNHLYFYWYRQILGQKVEFLVSFYNNEISEKSEIFDDQFSVERPDGSNFTLKIRSTKLEDSAMYFCASRGGADGYTFGSGTRLTVV.

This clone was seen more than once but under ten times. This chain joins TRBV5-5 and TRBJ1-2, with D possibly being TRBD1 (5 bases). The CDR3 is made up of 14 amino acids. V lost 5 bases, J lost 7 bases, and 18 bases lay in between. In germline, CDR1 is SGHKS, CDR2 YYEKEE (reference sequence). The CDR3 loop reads CASRLVSGGLGYTF. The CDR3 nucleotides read TGTGCCAGCAGACTAGTATCGGGGGGACTTGGCTACACCTTC.

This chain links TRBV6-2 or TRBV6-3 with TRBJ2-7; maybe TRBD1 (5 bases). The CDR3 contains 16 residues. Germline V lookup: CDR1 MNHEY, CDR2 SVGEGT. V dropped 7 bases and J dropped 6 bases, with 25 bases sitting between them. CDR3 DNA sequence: TGTGCCAGCATCCCTGCCCTGGCAGGGCAATTTGGCGAGCAGTACTTC. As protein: CASIPALAGQFGEQYF.

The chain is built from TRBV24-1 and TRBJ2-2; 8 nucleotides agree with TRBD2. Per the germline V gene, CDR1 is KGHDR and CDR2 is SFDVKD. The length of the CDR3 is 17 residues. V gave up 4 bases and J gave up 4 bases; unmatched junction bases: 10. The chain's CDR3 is CATSDLPPGGSTGELFF. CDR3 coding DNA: TGTGCCACCAGTGACCTCCCCCCGGGAGGGAGCACCGGGGAGCTGTTTTTT.

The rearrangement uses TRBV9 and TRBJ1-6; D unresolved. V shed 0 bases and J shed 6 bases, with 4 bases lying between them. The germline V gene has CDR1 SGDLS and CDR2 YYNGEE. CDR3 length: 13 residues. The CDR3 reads CASSVVGNSPLHF. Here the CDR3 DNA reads TGTGCCAGCAGCGTAGTCGGTAATTCACCCCTCCACTTT.

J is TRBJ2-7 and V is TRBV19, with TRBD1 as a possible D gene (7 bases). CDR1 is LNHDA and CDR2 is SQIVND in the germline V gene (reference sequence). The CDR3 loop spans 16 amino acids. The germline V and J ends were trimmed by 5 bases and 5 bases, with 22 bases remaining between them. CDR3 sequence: CASSPQGGNPIDEQYF. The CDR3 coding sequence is TGTGCCAGTAGTCCTCAGGGGGGAAACCCAATTGACGAGCAGTACTTC.

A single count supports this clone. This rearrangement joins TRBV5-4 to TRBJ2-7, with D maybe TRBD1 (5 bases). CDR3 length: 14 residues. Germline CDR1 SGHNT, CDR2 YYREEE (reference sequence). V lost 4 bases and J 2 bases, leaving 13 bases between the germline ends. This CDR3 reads CASSDRKGPYEQYF. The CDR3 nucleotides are TGTGCCAGCAGCGATCGAAAGGGGCCCTACGAGCAGTACTTC.

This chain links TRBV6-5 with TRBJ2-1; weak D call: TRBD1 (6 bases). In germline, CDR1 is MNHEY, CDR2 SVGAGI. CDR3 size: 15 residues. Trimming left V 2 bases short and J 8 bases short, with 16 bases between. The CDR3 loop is CASSYEQGPWDEQFF. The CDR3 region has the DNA TGTGCCAGCAGTTACGAACAGGGACCCTGGGATGAGCAGTTCTTC.

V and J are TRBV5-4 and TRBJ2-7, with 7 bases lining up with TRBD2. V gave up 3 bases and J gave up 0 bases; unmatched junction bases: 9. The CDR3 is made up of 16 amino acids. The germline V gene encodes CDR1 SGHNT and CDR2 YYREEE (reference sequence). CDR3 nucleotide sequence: TGTGCCAGCAGCTCAGCTAGGAGCGGGGTCTCCTACGAGCAGTACTTC. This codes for CASSSARSGVSYEQYF. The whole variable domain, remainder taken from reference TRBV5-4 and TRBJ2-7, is ETGVTQSPTHLIKTRGQQVTLRCSSQSGHNTVSWYQQALGQGPQFIFQYYREEENGRGNFPPRFSGLQFPNYSSELNVNALELDDSALYLCASSSARSGVSYEQYFGPGTRLTVT.

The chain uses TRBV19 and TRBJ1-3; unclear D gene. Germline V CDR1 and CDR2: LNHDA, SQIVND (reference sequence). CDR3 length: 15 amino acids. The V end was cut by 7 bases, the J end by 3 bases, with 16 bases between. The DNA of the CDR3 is TGTGCCAGTACCGATAGGGCAGGAGGTGGAAACACCATATATTTT. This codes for CASTDRAGGGNTIYF.

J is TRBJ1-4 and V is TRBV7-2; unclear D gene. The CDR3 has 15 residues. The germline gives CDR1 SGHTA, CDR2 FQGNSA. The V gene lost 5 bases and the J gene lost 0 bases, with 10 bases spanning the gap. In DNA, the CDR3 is TGTGCCAGCAGCCTGTACACAGCAACTAATGAAAAACTGTTTTTT. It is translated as CASSLYTATNEKLFF.

CDR3 in DNA: TGTGCCAGCAGCTTCTTGCGGGTAACCGCGGGCAATGAGCAGTTCTTC. Translated, it gives CASSFLRVTAGNEQFF. The chain is built from TRBV3-1 (or the pseudogene TRBV3-2) and TRBJ2-1; weak D call: TRBD2 (5 bases). The germline V gene has CDR1 LGHDT and CDR2 YNNKEL (reference sequence). CDR3 length equals 16 residues. V was shortened by 5 bases and J by 6 bases, with 20 bases between the two germline ends.

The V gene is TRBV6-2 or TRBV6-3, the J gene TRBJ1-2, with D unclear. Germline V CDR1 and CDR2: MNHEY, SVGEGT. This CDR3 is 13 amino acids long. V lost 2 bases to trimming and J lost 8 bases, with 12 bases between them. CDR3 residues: CASSYRGGKGYTF. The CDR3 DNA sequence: TGTGCCAGCAGTTACCGAGGAGGGAAAGGCTACACCTTC.

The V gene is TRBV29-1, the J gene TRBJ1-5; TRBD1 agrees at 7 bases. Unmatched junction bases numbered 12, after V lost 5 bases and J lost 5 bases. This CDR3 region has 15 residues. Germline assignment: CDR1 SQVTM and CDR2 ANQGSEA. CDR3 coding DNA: TGCAGCGTTCGCATCGGGACAGCAATAGATCAGCCCCAGCATTTT. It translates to CSVRIGTAIDQPQHF.

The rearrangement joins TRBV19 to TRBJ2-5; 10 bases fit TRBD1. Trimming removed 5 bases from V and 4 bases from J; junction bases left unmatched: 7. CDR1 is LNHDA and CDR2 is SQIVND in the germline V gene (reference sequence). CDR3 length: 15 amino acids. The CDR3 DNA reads TGTGCCAGTAGTGCCCGACAGGGGGCGGGAGAGACCCAGTACTTC. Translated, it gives CASSARQGAGETQYF. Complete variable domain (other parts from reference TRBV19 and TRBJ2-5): DGGITQSPKYLFRKEGQNVTLSCEQNLNHDAMYWYRQDPGQGLRLIYYSQIVNDFQKGDIAEGYSVSREKKESFPLTVTSAQKNPTAFYLCASSARQGAGETQYFGPGTRLLVL.

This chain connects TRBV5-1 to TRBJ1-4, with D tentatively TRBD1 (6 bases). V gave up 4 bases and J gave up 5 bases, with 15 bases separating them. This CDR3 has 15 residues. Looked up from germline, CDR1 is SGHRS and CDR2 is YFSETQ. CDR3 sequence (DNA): TGCGCCAGCAGCGGCGGGGGCGCGGGAAATGAAAAACTGTTTTTT. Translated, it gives CASSGGGAGNEKLFF.

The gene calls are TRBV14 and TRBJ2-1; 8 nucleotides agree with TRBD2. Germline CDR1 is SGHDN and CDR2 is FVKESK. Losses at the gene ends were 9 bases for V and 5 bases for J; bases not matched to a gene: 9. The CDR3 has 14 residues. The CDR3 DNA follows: TGTGCCAGGGGGGCCAGCGGGAGAAACAATGAGCAGTTCTTC. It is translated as CARGASGRNNEQFF.